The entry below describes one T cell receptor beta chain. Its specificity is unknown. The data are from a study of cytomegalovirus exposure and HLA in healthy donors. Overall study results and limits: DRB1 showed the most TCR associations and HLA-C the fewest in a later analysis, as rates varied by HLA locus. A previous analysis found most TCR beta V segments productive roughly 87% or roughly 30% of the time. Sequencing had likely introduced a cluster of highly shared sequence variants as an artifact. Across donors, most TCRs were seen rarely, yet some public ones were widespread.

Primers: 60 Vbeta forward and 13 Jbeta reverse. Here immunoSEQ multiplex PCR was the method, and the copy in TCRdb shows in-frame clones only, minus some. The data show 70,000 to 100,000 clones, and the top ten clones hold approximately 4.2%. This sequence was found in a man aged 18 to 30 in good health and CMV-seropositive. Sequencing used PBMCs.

CDR3 coding DNA: TGTGCCAGCAGCCAAATCGGCACTGAAGCTTTCTTT. It is translated as CASSQIGTEAFF. The chain links TRBV4-2 to TRBJ1-1, with D hard to call. V dropped 2 bases and J dropped 4 bases, with 5 bases sitting between them. The CDR3 extends over 12 amino acids. Germline V gene lookup returns CDR1 LGHNA and CDR2 YNFKEQ.